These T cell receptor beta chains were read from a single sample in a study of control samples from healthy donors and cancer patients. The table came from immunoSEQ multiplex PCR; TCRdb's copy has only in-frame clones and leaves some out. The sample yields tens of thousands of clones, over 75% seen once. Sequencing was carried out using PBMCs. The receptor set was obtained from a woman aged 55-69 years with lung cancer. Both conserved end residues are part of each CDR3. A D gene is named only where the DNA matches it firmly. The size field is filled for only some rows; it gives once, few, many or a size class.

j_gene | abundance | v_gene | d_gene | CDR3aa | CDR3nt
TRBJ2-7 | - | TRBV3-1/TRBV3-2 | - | CASSLSGPHYEQYF | TGTGCCAGCAGCCTCTCGGGACCCCACTACGAGCAGTACTTC
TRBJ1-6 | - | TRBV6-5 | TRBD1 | CASSLLGQGSPLHF | TGTGCCAGCAGCCTCTTGGGACAGGGTTCACCCCTCCACTTT
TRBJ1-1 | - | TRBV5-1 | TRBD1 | CASSLGAGGAINTEAFF | TGCGCCAGCAGCTTGGGCGCAGGGGGCGCAATCAACACTGAAGCTTTCTTT
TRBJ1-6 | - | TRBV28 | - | CASSLREPPLHF | TGTGCCAGCAGTTTACGGGAGCCACCCCTCCACTTT
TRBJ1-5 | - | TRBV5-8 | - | CASSYLGQGRQPQHF | TGTGCCAGCAGCTATTTGGGGCAGGGTAGGCAGCCCCAGCATTTT
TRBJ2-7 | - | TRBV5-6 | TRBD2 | CASNYGLAGGPRYEQYF | TGTGCCAGCAACTACGGACTAGCGGGAGGGCCAAGGTATGAGCAGTACTTC
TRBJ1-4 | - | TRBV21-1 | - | CASSVKQGAREKLFF | TGTGCCAGCAGCGTAAAACAGGGGGCGCGGGAAAAACTGTTTTTT
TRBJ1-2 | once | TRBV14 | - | CASSQGGRGPSGYTF | TGTGCCAGCAGCCAAGGGGGCAGGGGCCCTTCTGGCTACACCTTC
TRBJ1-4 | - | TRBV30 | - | CAWTVWGNEKLFF | TGTGCCTGGACGGTTTGGGGAAATGAAAAACTGTTTTTT
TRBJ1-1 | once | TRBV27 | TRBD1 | CASSPTGRTEAFF | TGTGCCAGCAGTCCGACAGGGAGAACTGAAGCTTTCTTT
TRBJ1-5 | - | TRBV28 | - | CASSFEGGKHF | TGTGCCAGCAGTTTTGAGGGGGGTAAGCATTTT
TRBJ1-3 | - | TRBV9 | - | CASSVGAGTSGNTIYF | TGTGCCAGCAGCGTAGGGGCAGGCACCTCTGGAAACACCATATATTTT
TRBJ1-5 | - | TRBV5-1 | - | CASSLETDQPQHF | TGCGCCAGCAGCTTGGAGACCGATCAGCCCCAGCATTTT
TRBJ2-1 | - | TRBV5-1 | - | CASSLRSWRIAYNEQFF | TGCGCCAGCAGCTTGAGGAGTTGGCGGATAGCCTACAATGAGCAGTTCTTC
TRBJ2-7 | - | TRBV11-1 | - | CASSRNSGASYEQYF | TGTGCCAGCAGCCGAAATTCAGGGGCCTCCTACGAGCAGTACTTC
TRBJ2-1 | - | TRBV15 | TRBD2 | CATSRRAGGFNEQFF | TGTGCCACCAGCAGACGAGCGGGAGGGTTCAATGAGCAGTTCTTC
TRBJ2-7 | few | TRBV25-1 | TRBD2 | CASSVPRRLAGLYEQYF | TGTGCCAGCAGTGTGCCTCGGAGGCTAGCGGGGCTCTACGAGCAGTACTTC
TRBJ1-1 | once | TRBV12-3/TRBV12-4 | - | CASSFQGNTEAFF | TGTGCCAGCAGTTTCCAGGGGAACACTGAAGCTTTCTTT
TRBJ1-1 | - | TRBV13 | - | CASSRTDTEAFF | TGTGCCAGCAGCAGGACAGACACTGAAGCTTTCTTT
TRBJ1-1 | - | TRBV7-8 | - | CASSSGPLRAEAFF | TGTGCCAGCAGCTCGGGGCCTCTCAGGGCTGAAGCTTTCTTT
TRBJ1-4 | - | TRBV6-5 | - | CASSYFRGASNEKLFF | TGTGCCAGCAGTTACTTTCGGGGGGCGTCTAATGAAAAACTGTTTTTT
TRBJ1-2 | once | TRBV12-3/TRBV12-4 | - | CASSLGVKYGYTF | TGTGCCAGCAGTTTGGGGGTTAAGTATGGCTACACCTTC
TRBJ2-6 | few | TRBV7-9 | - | CASSLAGANVLTF | TGTGCCAGCAGCTTAGCTGGGGCCAACGTCCTGACTTTC
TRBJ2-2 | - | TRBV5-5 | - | CASSLGSRNTGELFF | TGTGCCAGCAGCTTGGGGTCTCGGAACACCGGGGAGCTGTTTTTT
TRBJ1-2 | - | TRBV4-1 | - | CASSQDPTVYYGYTF | TGCGCCAGCAGCCAAGATCCAACGGTTTACTATGGCTACACCTTC
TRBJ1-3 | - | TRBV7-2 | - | CASSPDGGNTIYF | TGTGCCAGCAGCCCCGATGGAGGAAACACCATATATTTT
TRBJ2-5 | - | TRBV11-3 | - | CASSLNAGETQYF | TGTGCCAGCAGCTTAAACGCGGGGGAGACCCAGTACTTC
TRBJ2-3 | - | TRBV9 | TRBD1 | CASRVGTGLTDTQYF | TGTGCCAGCAGAGTTGGGACAGGTCTCACAGATACGCAGTATTTT
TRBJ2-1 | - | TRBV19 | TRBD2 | CASGGLAGGRHEQFF | TGTGCCAGTGGGGGACTAGCGGGAGGGCGGCATGAGCAGTTCTTC
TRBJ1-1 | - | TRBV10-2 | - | CASMESRANTEAFF | TGCGCCAGCATGGAGAGTCGGGCTAACACTGAAGCTTTCTTT
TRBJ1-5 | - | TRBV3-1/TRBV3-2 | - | CASSQGGDQPQHF | TGTGCCAGCAGCCAAGGGGGCGATCAGCCCCAGCATTTT
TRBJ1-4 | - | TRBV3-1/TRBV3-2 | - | CASAPRGNEKLFF | TGTGCCAGCGCCCCCCGGGGAAATGAAAAACTGTTTTTT
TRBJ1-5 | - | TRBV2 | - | CASAPLAGVNQPQHF | TGTGCCAGCGCCCCTCTGGCAGGGGTAAATCAGCCCCAGCATTTT
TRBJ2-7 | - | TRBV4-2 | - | CASSLGWALNYEQYF | TGTGCCAGCAGCCTGGGGTGGGCTTTAAACTACGAGCAGTACTTC
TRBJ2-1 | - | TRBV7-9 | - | CASSSLLNEQFF | TGTGCCAGCAGCTCCCTTCTAAATGAGCAGTTCTTC
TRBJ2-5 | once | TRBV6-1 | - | CASSEAQAWGETQYF | TGTGCCAGCAGTGAAGCGCAGGCCTGGGGTGAGACCCAGTACTTC
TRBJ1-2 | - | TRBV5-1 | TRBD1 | CASSSGQITGGYTF | TGCGCCAGCAGCTCGGGACAGATCACGGGTGGCTACACCTTC
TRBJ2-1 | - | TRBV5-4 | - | CASSREQTSTQFF | TGTGCCAGCAGCCGGGAGCAGACCTCGACCCAGTTCTTC
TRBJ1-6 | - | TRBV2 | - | CASSSWGYNSPLHF | TGTGCCAGCTCGTCCTGGGGGTACAATTCACCCCTCCACTTT
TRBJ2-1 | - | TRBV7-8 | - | CASSATGSLEGEQFF | TGTGCCAGCAGCGCGACCGGGAGTTTAGAGGGTGAGCAGTTCTTC
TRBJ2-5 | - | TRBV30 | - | CAWSRQISGTQYF | TGTGCCTGGAGTCGGCAGATCTCGGGGACCCAGTACTTC
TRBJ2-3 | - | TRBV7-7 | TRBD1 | CASSLGTGTDTQYF | TGTGCCAGCAGCTTAGGGACAGGGACAGATACGCAGTATTTT
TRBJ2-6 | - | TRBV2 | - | CASSEIRSGANVLTF | TGTGCCAGCAGTGAAATAAGATCCGGGGCCAACGTCCTGACTTTC
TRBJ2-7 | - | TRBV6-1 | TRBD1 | CASSEGQPDLYEQYF | TGTGCCAGCAGTGAGGGACAGCCAGACCTCTACGAGCAGTACTTC